Detailed here is one T cell receptor (beta chain). Its cognate antigen is unknown. Produced via immunoSEQ multiplex PCR; TCRdb's table is partial and in-frame only. The sample comprises 25,000 to 35,000 clones, more than 85% of which are singletons, and around 2.3% rests with the top ten. These data are taken from a study of chemoradiotherapy in HPV16-positive cancers. Study-level results: During treatment, candidate HPV-specific clones and E7-related motifs expanded in tumor.

The CDR3 is 15 amino acids. Trimming removed 6 bases from V and 5 bases from J; junction bases left unmatched: 9. CDR1 and CDR2 (germline): SNHLY, FYNNEI. The source material was blood, sampled from a patient who underwent chemoradiotherapy. This clonotype originated in a human donor with HPV-associated anogenital cancer. The V gene is TRBV2, the J gene TRBJ2-5; 10 bases agree with TRBD1. For the CDR3, the DNA is TGTGCCAGCAGCGGGACAGGGGCAGCCGGCGAGACCCAGTACTTC. This encodes CASSGTGAAGETQYF.